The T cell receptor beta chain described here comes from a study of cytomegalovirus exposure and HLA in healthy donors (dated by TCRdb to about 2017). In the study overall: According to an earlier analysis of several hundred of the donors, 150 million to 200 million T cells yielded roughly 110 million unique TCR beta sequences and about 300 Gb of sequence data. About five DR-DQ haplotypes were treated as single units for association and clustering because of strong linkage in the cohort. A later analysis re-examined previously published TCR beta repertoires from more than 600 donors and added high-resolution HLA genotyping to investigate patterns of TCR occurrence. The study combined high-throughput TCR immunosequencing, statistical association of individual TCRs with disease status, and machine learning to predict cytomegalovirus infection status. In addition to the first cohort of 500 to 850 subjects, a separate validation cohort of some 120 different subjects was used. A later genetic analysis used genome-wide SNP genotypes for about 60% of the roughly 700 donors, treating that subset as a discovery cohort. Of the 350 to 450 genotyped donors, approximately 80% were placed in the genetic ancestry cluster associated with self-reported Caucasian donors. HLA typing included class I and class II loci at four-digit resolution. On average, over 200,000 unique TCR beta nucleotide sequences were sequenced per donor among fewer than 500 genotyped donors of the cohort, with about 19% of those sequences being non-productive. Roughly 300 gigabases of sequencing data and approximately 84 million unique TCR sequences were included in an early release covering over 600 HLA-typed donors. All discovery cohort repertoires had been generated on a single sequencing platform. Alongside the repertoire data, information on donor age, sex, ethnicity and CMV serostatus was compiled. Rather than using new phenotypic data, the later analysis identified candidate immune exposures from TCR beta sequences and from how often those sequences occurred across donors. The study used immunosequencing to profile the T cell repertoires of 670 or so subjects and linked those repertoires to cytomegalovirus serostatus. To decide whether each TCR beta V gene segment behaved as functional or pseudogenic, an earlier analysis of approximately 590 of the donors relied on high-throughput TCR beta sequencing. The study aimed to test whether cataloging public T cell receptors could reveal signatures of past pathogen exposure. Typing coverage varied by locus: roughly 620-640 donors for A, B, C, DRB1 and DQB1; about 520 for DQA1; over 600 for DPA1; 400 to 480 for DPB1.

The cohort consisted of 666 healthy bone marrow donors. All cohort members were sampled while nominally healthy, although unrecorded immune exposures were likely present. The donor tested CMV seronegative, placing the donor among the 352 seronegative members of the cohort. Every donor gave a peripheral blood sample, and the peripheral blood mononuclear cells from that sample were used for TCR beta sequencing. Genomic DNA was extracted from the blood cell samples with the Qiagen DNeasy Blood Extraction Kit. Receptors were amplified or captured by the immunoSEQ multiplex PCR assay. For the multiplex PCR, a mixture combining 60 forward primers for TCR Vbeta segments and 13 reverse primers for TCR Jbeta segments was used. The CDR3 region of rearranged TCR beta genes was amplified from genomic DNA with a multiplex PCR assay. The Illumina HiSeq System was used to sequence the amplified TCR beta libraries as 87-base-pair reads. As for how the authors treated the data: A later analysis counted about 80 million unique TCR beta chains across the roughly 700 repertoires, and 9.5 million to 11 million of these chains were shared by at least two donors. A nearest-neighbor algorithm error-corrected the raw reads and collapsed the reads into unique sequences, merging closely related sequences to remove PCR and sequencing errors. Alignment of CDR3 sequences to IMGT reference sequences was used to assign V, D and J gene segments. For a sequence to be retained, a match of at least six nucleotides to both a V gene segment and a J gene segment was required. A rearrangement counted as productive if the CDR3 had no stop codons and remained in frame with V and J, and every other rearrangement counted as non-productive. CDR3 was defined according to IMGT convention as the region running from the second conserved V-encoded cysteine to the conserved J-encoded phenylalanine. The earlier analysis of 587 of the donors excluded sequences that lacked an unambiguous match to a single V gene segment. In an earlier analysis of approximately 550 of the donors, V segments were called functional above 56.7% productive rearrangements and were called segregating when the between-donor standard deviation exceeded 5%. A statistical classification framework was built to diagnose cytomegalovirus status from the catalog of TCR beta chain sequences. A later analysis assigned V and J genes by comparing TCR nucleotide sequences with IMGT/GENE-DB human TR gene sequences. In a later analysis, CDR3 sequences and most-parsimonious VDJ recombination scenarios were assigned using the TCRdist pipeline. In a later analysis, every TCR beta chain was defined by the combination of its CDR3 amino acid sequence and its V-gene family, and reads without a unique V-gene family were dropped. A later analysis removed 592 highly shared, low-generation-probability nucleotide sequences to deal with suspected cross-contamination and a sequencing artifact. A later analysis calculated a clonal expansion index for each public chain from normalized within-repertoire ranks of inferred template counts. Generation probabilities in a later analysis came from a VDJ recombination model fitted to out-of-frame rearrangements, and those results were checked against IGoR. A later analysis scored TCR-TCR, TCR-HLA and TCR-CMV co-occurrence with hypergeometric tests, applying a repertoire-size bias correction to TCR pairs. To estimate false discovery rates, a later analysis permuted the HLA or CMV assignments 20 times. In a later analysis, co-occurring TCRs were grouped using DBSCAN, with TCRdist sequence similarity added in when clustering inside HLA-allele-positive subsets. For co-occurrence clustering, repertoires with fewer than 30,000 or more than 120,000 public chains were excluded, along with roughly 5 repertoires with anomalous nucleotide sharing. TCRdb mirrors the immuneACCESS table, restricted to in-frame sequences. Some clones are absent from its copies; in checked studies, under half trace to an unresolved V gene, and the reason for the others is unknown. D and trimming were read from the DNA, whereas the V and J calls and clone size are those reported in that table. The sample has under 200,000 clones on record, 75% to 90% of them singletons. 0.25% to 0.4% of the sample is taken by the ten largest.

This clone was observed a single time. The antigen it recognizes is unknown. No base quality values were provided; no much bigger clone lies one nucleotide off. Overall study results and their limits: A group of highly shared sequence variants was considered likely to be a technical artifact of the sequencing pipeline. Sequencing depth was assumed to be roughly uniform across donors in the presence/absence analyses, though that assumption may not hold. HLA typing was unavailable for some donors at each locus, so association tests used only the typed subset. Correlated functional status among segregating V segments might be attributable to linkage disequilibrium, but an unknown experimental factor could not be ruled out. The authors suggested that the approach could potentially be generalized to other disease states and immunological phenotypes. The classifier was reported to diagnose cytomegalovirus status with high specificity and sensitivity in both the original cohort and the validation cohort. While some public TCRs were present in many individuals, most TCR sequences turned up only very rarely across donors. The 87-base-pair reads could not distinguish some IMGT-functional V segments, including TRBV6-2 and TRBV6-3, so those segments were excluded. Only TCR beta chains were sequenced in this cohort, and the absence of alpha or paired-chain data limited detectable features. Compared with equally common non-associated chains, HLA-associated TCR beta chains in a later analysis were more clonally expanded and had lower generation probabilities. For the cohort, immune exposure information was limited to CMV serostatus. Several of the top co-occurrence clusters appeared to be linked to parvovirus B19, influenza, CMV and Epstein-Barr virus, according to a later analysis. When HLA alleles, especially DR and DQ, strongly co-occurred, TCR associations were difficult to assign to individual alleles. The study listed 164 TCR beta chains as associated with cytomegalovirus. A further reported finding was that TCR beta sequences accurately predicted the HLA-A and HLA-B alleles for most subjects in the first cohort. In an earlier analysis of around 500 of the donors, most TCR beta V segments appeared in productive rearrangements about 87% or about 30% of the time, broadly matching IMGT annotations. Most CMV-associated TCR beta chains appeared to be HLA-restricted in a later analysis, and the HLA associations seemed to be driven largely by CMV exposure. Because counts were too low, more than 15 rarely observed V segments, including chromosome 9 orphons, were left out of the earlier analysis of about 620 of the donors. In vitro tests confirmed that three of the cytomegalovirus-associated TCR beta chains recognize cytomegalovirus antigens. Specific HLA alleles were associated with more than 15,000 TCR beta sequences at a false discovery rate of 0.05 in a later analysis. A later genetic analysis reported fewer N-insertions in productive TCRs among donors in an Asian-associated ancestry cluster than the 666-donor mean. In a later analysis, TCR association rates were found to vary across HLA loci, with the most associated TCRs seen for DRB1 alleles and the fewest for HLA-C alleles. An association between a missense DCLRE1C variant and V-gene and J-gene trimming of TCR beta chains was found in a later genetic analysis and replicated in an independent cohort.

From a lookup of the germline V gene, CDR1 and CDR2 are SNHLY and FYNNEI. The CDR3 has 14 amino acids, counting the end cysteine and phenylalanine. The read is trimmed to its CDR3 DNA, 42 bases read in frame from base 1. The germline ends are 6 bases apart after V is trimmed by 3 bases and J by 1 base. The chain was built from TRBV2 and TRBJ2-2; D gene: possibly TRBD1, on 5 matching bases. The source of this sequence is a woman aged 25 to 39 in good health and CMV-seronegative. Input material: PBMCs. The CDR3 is CASSETENTGELFF. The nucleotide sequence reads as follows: TGTGCCAGCAGTGAGACAGAGAACACCGGGGAGCTGTTTTTT. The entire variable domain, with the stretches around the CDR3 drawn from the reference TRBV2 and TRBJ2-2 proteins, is EPEVTQTPSHQVTQMGQEVILRCVPISNHLYFYWYRQILGQKVEFLVSFYNNEISEKSEIFDDQFSVERPDGSNFTLKIRSTKLEDSAMYFCASSETENTGELFFGEGSRLTVL.